This T cell receptor beta chain was recovered during a study of T cells in Graves' hyperthyroidism and ophthalmopathy. Study observations and caveats: A median approximately 6.5 months before onset, the model predicted ophthalmopathy.

Researchers took RNA transcripts and amplified the TCR beta CDR3 regions from them. The TCR CDR3 was amplified in a first-round RT-PCR using the HTBI primer set. TCRdb processed the multiplex PCR reads anew with MiXCR; each CDR3 protein has one entry. The top ten hold about 45% of the sample, which has approximately 510,000 distinct CDR3 sequences, approximately 48% seen once. The V end was cut by 7 bases, the J end by 8 bases, with 18 bases between. The CDR3 length is 13 residues. The germline CDR1 and CDR2 sequences are ENHRY and SYGVKD. Worth noting for this clonotype: The antigen is undetermined.

V usage is TRBV10-3 and J usage is TRBJ2-7; D uncertain. The material sequenced was peripheral blood or thyroid tissue (not recorded which). This clonotype was obtained from an adult woman with Graves' disease, either hyperthyroidism or ophthalmopathy (not recorded which). CDR3 in DNA: TGTGCCATCAACGCCGGGCCCCTGCGGCAGCAGTACTTC. Its protein is CAINAGPLRQQYF.